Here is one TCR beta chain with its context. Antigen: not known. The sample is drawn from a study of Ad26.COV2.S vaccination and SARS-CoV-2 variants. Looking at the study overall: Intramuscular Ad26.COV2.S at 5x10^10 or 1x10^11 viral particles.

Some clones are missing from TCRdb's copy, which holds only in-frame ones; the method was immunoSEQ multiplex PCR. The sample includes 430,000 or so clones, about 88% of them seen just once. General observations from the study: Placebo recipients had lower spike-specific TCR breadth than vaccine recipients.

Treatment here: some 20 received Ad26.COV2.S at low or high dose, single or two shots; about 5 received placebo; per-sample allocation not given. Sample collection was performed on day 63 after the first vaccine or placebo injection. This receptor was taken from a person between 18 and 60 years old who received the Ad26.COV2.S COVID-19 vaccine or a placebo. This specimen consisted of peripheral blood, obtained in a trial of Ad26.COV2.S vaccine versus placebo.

The CDR3 here is CASSQDLEAETQYF. The CDR3 DNA reads as TGTGCCAGCAGCCAAGATCTAGAAGCAGAGACCCAGTACTTC. The chain recombines TRBV3-1 (or the pseudogene TRBV3-2) with TRBJ2-5; D is unresolved. V lost 0 bases and J lost 4, with 9 bases in between. The CDR3 spans 14 residues. Looked up from germline, CDR1 is LGHDT and CDR2 is YNNKEL (reference sequence).